This passage covers 21 T cell receptor beta chains from one sample sequenced in a study of naive and memory T cell subsets. Two oligonucleotides, mixed equimolar, formed the beta constant-region primer covering TRBC1 and TRBC2. The ligated cDNA underwent four PCR rounds using SP2 and nested alpha and beta constant-region primers. TCRdb recomputed calls from the UMI-ligation and nested PCR reads with MiXCR, one row per CDR3 protein. The sample has over 100,000 distinct CDR3 sequences, around 35% seen once; the top ten hold approximately 0.9%. Sequenced input: central memory CD4+ T cells from blood. The source is a human donor in good health.

This clonotype has more than one count but fewer than ten. The chain joins TRBV24-1 to TRBJ2-1; TRBD2 aligns across 9 bases. This CDR3 has 14 residues. After removal of 10 bases from V and 12 bases from J, the junction contained 15 bases not matched to a gene. CDR1 is KGHDR and CDR2 is SFDVKD in the germline V gene. CDR3 loop: CATQRPSGDLRQFF. CDR3 coding DNA: TGTGCCACTCAAAGGCCTAGCGGGGACCTAAGGCAGTTCTTC.

This clonotype showed up just a few times. V usage is TRBV18 and J usage is TRBJ2-3; D gene uncertain. V lost 5 bases, J lost 5 bases, and 8 bases lay in between. CDR1 is KGHSH and CDR2 is LQKENI in the germline V gene. CDR3 size: 12 residues. The CDR3 nucleotides read TGTGCCAGCTCAAGCCAGCAAGATACGCAGTATTTT. Encoded protein: CASSSQQDTQYF.

The V and J genes are TRBV7-2 and TRBJ1-4, with D unclear. Germline V CDR1 and CDR2: SGHTA, FQGNSA. The ends were cut back, 2 bases at V and 5 bases at J, with 9 bases in the middle. The CDR3 covers 14 residues. In DNA form, the CDR3 reads TGTGCCAGCAGCTTACTGACCCGGAATGAAAAACTGTTTTTT. It yields the protein CASSLLTRNEKLFF.

This chain links TRBV19 with TRBJ2-1, with 10 positions matching TRBD1. With V trimmed by 5 bases and J by 6 bases, 7 bases remained unmatched. This CDR3 spans 15 amino acids. Germline CDR1 is LNHDA and CDR2 is SQIVND (reference sequence). CDR3 DNA sequence: TGTGCCAGTAGTCCCAGACAGGGGGCGGTCAATGAGCAGTTCTTC. It codes for CASSPRQGAVNEQFF.

This clonotype was seen only a few times. V is TRBV10-3 and J is TRBJ2-3; the D is unclear. Germline CDR1 ENHRY, CDR2 SYGVKD. V lost 6 bases to trimming and J lost 0 bases, with 7 bases between them. The CDR3 has 13 residues. CDR3 nucleotide sequence: TGTGCCATCAGCGGCACTAGCACAGATACGCAGTATTTT. The encoded protein is CAISGTSTDTQYF.

This clonotype came up a few times. V gene TRBV29-1 combines with J gene TRBJ2-7; 10 bases fit TRBD2. Germline V lookup: CDR1 SQVTM, CDR2 ANQGSEA. The J segment lost 1 base and the V segment lost 7 bases, leaving 4 bases of the junction unmatched. CDR3 length equals 13 residues. In DNA form, the CDR3 reads TGCAGCGCCCGGACTAGCGGTTCCTACGAGCAGTACTTC. Its protein is CSARTSGSYEQYF.

Points on this clonotype: The missing conserved phenylalanine or tryptophan at the end of this CDR3 makes a read error likely. The chain links TRBV15 to TRBJ1-5; TRBD1 agrees at 12 bases. Germline V gene sequence: CDR1 LNHNV, CDR2 YYDKDF (reference sequence). CDR3 size: 16 residues. J was trimmed by 0 bases and V by 6 bases; bases with no gene match: 3. The CDR3 is CATRRDRGLSNQPQHL. CDR3 sequence (DNA): TGTGCCACCAGGCGGGACAGGGGGCTTAGCAATCAGCCCCAGCATCTT.

In its sample, this clonotype was seen a few times. The gene calls are TRBV28 and TRBJ2-6; D may correspond to TRBD1 or TRBD2 (6 bases each). This CDR3 comprises 17 residues. The germline CDR1 and CDR2 sequences are MDHEN and SYDVKM. With 5 bases removed from V and 2 bases from J, the gap between germline ends came to 16 bases. CDR3 region: CASSPPGAGTGANVLTF. CDR3 sequence (DNA): TGTGCCAGCAGTCCACCGGGGGCGGGGACTGGGGCCAACGTCCTGACTTTC.

The rearrangement uses TRBV5-1 and TRBJ1-6; 7 nucleotides line up with TRBD1. The CDR3 runs 14 residues. CDR1 is SGHRS and CDR2 is YFSETQ in the germline V gene. J was trimmed by 7 bases and V by 4 bases; bases with no gene match: 5. DNA for the CDR3: TGCGCCAGCAGCACGGGACAGCACAATTCACCCCTCCACTTT. Residues: CASSTGQHNSPLHF.

This chain joins TRBV20-1 and TRBJ2-1; 8 bases align to TRBD2. Per germline, CDR1 DFQATT and CDR2 SNEGSKA (reference sequence). The CDR3 extends over 15 amino acids. The trim removed 6 bases at V and 8 bases at J, leaving 15 bases unmatched. The CDR3 reads CSAPQREYGMDEQFF. The CDR3 DNA follows: TGCAGTGCCCCCCAGCGGGAGTACGGTATGGATGAGCAGTTCTTC.

This clonotype has a handful of counts. The chain links TRBV20-1 to TRBJ1-2, with D unclear. Looked up from germline, CDR1 is DFQATT and CDR2 is SNEGSKA (reference sequence). The CDR3 contains 12 residues. V was shortened by 7 bases and J by 2 bases, with 11 bases between the two germline ends. The CDR3 region has the DNA TGCAGTGGCGGAGCGATGAACTATGGCTACACCTTC. It specifies CSGGAMNYGYTF.

This clonotype appeared a few times. The chain recombines TRBV7-3 with TRBJ1-1; D uncertain. The germline CDR1 and CDR2 sequences are SGHTA and FQGTGA. This CDR3 has 13 residues. The ends were cut back, 4 bases at V and 4 bases at J, with 10 bases in the middle. Written as DNA, the CDR3 is TGTGCCAGCAGCTCCCAACCAAGCACTGAAGCTTTCTTT. Translating it yields CASSSQPSTEAFF.

This sequence joins TRBV20-1 and TRBJ2-7, with D maybe TRBD2 (5 bases). CDR1 and CDR2 (germline): DFQATT, SNEGSKA (reference sequence). V lost 3 bases, J lost 2 bases, and 11 bases lay in between. The CDR3 spans 13 residues. CDR3: CSASRGKPYEQYF. As DNA, the CDR3 is TGCAGTGCTAGTCGAGGGAAACCCTACGAGCAGTACTTC.

The V and J genes are TRBV6-5 and TRBJ2-5; TRBD1 matches 8 bases. CDR3 length: 16 amino acids. Germline-derived CDR1 and CDR2 are MNHEY and SVGAGI. V trimming: 4 bases; J trimming: 4 bases; junction bases outside the gene matches: 11. The CDR3 region has the DNA TGTGCCAGCAGTTCCCCGAGACAGGGGAAGGGAGAGACCCAGTACTTC. Encoded protein: CASSSPRQGKGETQYF.

This sequence joins TRBV13 and TRBJ1-1; D is unresolved. The germline CDR1 and CDR2 sequences are PRHDT and FYEKMQ (reference sequence). The length of the CDR3 is 11 residues. V lost 3 bases and J lost 6, with 5 bases in between. The CDR3 reads CASSLCPEAFF. The CDR3 nucleotides are TGTGCCAGCAGCTTGTGCCCTGAAGCTTTCTTT.

The gene calls are TRBV24-1 and TRBJ2-7; D perhaps matches TRBD1 (6 bases). V gave up 4 bases and J gave up 5 bases, with 17 bases separating them. This CDR3 has 15 residues. Germline V gene sequence: CDR1 KGHDR, CDR2 SFDVKD. CDR3 bases: TGTGCCACCAGTGACCCCAGGAAGGGGGAAGACGAGCAGTACTTC. Its protein is CATSDPRKGEDEQYF.

This clonotype was observed a few times. One end of the junction does not line up with germline, which may come from a read error. The V gene is TRBV27, the J gene TRBJ2-2; the D is unclear. This CDR3 region has 12 residues. CDR1 MNHEY and CDR2 SMNVEV come from the germline V gene (reference sequence). In nucleotides, the CDR3 is TGTGCCAGCAGATTATTAACCGGGGAGCTGTTTTTT. Protein sequence: CASRLLTGELFF.

The sample holds a few counts of this clonotype. This chain joins TRBV14 and TRBJ2-2; weak D call: TRBD1 (5 bases). CDR1 is SGHDN, CDR2 FVKESK, per germline. This CDR3 is built from 15 residues. V lost 2 bases to trimming and J lost 3 bases, with 10 bases between them. CDR3 region: CASSQQRQYTGELFF. The CDR3 region has the DNA TGTGCCAGCAGCCAACAGCGACAGTACACCGGGGAGCTGTTTTTT.

This clonotype turned up a few times. The chain carries TRBV18 and TRBJ2-1, with TRBD1 matching over 8 bases. Per germline, CDR1 KGHSH and CDR2 LQKENI. The CDR3 extends over 14 amino acids. The junction had 4 bases not matched to a gene; V was cut back by 1 base and J by 8 bases. CDR3 in DNA: TGTGCCAGCTCACCACGGATACAGGGGGATGAGCAGTTCTTC. Translating gives CASSPRIQGDEQFF.

This chain links TRBV5-1 with TRBJ2-1; TRBD2 aligns across 10 bases. The CDR3 has 15 amino acids. Germline assignment: CDR1 SGHRS and CDR2 YFSETQ. J was trimmed by 8 bases and V by 1 base; bases with no gene match: 6. For the CDR3, the DNA is TGCGCCAGCAGCTTGACTAGCGGGATCTTTGATGAGCAGTTCTTC. Translation gives CASSLTSGIFDEQFF.

This clonotype was observed a handful of times. The J gene is TRBJ1-2, the V gene TRBV20-1; maybe TRBD1 (6 bases). Germline V lookup: CDR1 DFQATT, CDR2 SNEGSKA (reference sequence). The CDR3 covers 14 residues. V lost 5 bases and J 4 bases, leaving 17 bases between the germline ends. CDR3 nucleotide sequence: TGCAGTGCTCCTCGTGACAGGACGTTCTATGGCTACACCTTC. It is translated as CSAPRDRTFYGYTF.